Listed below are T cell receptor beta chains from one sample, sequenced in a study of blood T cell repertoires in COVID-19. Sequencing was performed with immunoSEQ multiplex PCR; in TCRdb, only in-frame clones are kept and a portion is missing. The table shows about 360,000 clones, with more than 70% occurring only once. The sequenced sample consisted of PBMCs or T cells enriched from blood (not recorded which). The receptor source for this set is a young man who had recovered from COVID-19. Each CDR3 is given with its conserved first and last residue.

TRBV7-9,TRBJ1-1,CASSQSGPDTEAFF
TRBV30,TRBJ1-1,CAWISSEGAPEAFF
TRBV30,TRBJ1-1,CAWSARGTEAFF
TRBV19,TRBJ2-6,CASRESTPGANVLTF
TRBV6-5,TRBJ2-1,CASSYETGSSYNEQFF
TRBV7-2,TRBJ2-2,CASSLDRGRTGELFF
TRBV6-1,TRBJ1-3,CASIWGQGSRNTIYF
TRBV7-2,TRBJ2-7,CASGSGTGGSYEQYF
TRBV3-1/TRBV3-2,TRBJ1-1,CASSPLGQGGNTEAFF
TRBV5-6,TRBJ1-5,CASSLALSTQPQHF
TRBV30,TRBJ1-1,CAWSGQLNTEAFF
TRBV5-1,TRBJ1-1,CASSLDQPVDTEAFF
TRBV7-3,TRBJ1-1,CASSLTAGNTEAFF
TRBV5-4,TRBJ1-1,CASSPQGRQGATVEAFF
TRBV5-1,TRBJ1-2,CASSMTGGLDYGYTF
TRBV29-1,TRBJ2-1,CSGQALYNEQFF
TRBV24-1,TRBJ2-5,CATPTSAQETQYF
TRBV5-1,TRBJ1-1,CASGSQGHTEAFF
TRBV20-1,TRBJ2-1,CSAGGNEQFF
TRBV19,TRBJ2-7,CASSIDGQTYEQYF
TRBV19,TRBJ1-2,CASTPGQSWVLTF
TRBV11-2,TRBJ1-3,CASRRGDSSGNTIYF
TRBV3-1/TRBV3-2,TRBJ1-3,CASSRNLGQATGNTIYF
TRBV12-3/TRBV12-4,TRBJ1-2,CASSIIRGGGYTF
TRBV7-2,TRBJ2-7,CASSLGTGGAKYGQYF
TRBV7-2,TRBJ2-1,CASSGGQTSYNEQFF
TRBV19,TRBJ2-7,CASSTKQGVEYYEQYF
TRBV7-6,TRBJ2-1,CASSFRRTSGGTNEQFF
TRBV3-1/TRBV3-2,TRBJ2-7,CASSQAIVRMEQYF